The table lists the clone carrying this T cell receptor beta chain with a count of one. Original handling: Reference gene primers were amplified, and this amplification served to estimate nucleated cell counts. Assay used: immunoSEQ multiplex PCR; TCRdb lists only in-frame clones, some missing. D and trimming were read from the DNA, whereas the V and J calls and clone size are those reported in that table. The sample carries 180,000 or so clones, under 90% recorded once. This entry is derived from a study of blood T cell repertoires in COVID-19. Study-wide background: PBMCs, B-cell-depleted T cells, or T cells were the source of the cDNA or gDNA that made up the material.

Germline V gives CDR1 MDHEN, CDR2 SYDVKM. V lost 5 bases and J 0 bases, leaving 8 bases between the germline ends. The CDR3 has 14 residues. The chain uses TRBV28 and TRBJ1-3, with D unclear. This receptor was identified in a person aged 65-85 years with COVID-19, enrolled during active disease. Material for sequencing was peripheral blood. CDR3 sequence reads: CASSLTPSGNTIYF. DNA of the CDR3: TGTGCCAGCAGTCTTACACCCTCTGGAAACACCATATATTTT.